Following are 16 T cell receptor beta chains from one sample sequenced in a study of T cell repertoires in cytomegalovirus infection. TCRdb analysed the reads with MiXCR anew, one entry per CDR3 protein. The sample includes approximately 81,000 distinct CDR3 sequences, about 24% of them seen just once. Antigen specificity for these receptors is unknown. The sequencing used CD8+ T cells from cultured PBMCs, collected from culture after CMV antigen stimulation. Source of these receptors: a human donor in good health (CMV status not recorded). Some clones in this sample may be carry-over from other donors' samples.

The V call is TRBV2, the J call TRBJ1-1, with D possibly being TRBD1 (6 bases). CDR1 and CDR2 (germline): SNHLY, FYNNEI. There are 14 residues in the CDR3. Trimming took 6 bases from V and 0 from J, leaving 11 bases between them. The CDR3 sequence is CASRVRGLNTEAFF. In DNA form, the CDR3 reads TGTGCCAGCAGGGTCAGGGGCCTGAACACTGAAGCTTTCTTT.

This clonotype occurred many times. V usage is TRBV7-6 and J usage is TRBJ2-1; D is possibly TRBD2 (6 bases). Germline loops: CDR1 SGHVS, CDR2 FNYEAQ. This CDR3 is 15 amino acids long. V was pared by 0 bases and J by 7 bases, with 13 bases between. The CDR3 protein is CASSLAGGEGNEQFF. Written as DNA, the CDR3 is TGTGCCAGCAGCTTAGCGGGAGGTGAAGGGAATGAGCAGTTCTTC. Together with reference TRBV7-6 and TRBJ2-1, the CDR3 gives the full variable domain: GAGVSQSPRYKVTKRGQDVALRCDPISGHVSLYWYRQALGQGPEFLTYFNYEAQQDKSGLPNDRFSAERPEGSISTLTIQRTEQRDSAMYRCASSLAGGEGNEQFFGPGTRLTVL.

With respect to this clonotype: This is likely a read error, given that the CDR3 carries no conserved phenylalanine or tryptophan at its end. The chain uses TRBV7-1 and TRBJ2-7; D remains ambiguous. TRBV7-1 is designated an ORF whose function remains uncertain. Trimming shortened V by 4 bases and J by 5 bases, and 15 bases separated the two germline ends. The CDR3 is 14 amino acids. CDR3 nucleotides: TGTGCCAGCAGCTATCCGATAGGGAAGGACGAGCAGTACTTA. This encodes CASSYPIGKDEQYL.

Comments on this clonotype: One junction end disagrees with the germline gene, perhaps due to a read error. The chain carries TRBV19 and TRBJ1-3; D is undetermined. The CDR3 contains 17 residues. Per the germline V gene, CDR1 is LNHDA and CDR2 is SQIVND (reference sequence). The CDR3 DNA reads TGTGTCAGTAGTATAGCCCTCTCGAGCGGACCTGGAAACACCATATATTTT. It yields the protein CVSSIALSSGPGNTIYF. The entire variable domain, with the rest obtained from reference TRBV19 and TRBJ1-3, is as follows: DGGITQSPKYLFRKEGQNVTLSCEQNLNHDAMYWYRQDPGQGLRLIYYSQIVNDFQKGDIAEGYSVSREKKESFPLTVTSAQKNPTAFYLCVSSIALSSGPGNTIYFGEGSWLTVV.

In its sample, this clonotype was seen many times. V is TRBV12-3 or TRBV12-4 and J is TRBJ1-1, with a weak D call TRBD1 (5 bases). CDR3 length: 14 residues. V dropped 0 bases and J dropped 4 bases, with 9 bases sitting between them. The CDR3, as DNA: TGTGCCAGCAGTTTAGCATCAGGGAGCACTGAAGCTTTCTTT. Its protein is CASSLASGSTEAFF.

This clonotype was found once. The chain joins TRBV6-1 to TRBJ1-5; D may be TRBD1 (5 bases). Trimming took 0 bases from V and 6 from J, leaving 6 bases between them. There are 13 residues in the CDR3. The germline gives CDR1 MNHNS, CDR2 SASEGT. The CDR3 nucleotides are TGTGCCAGCAGTGAAGCCAGGGTTCAGCCCCAGCATTTT. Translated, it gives CASSEARVQPQHF.

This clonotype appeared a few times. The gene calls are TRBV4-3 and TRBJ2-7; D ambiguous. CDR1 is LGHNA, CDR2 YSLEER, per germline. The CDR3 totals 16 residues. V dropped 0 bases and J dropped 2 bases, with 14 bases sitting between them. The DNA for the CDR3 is TGCGCCAGCAGCCAAGATCGAGTCAATCCGGCCTACGAGCAGTACTTC. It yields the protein CASSQDRVNPAYEQYF.

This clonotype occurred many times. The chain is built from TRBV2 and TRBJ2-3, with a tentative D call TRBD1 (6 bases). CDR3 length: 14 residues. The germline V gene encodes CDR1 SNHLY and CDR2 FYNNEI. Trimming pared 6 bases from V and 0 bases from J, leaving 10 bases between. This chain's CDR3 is CASRGRGSTDTQYF. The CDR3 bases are TGTGCCAGCAGGGGCAGGGGAAGCACAGATACGCAGTATTTT.

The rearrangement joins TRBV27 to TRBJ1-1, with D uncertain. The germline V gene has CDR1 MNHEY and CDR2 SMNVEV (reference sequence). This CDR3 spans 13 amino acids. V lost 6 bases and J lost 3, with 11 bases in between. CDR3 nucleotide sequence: TGTGCCAGCAGCCCGCGACAACACACTGAAGCTTTCTTT. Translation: CASSPRQHTEAFF.

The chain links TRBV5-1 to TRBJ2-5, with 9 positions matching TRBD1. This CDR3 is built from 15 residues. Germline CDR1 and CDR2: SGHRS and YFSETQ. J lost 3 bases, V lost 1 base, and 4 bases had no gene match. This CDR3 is CASSLPRTGEETQYF. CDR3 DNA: TGCGCCAGCAGCTTGCCCCGGACAGGGGAAGAGACCCAGTACTTC.

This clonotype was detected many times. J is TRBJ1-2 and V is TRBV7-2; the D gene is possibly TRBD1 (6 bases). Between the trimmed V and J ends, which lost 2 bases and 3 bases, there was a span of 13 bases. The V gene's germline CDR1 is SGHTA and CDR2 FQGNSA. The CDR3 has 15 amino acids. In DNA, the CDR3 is TGTGCCAGCAGCTTAATAGGTTCAGGGGACTATGGCTACACCTTC. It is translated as CASSLIGSGDYGYTF.

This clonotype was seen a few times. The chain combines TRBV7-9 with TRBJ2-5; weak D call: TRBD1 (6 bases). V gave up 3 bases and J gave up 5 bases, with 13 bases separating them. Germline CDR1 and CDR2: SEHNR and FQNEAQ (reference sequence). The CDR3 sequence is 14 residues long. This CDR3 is CASSLHREYETQYF. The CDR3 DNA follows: TGTGCCAGCAGCTTGCACAGGGAATACGAGACCCAGTACTTC.

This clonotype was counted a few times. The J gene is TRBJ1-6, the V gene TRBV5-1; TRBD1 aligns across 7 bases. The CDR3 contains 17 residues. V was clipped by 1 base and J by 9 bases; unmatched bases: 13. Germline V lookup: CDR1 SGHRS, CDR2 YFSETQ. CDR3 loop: CASSLTVQGDNGSPLHF. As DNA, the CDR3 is TGCGCCAGCAGCTTGACGGTGCAGGGGGATAATGGTTCACCCCTCCACTTT.

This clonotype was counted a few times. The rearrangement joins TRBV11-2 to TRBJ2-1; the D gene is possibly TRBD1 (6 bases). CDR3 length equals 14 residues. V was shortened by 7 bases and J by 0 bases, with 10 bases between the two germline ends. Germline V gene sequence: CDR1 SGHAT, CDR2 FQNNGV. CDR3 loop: CASNEGVSYNEQFF. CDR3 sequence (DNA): TGTGCCAGCAACGAGGGGGTCTCCTACAATGAGCAGTTCTTC.

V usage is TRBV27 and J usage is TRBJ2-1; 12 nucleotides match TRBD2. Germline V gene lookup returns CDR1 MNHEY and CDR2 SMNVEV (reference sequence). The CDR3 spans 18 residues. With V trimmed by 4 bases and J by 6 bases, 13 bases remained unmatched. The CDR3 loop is CASSSPNRLAGVSNEQFF. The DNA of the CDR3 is TGTGCCAGCAGTTCTCCCAACCGACTAGCGGGAGTCTCCAATGAGCAGTTCTTC.

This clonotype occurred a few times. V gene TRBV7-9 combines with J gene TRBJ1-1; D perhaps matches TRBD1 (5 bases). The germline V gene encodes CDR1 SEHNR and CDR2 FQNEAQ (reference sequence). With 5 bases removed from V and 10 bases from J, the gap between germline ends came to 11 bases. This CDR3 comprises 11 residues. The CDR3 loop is CASSRGGGAFF. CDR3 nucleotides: TGTGCCAGCAGCCGGGGGGGGGGAGCTTTCTTT.